Below, 29 T cell receptor beta chains from the same sample are listed, as sequenced in a study of T cells in localized non-small cell lung cancer. Using immunoSEQ multiplex PCR, the repertoire was profiled, and TCRdb retains in-frame clones only, with some absent. The table records 2,600 or so clones, about 20% of them present only once. The starting material was normal lung tissue next to the tumor, obtained before any cancer treatment. The receptors shown here come from a woman aged 40-69 years with stage I lung adenocarcinoma.

By share, this clone counts as medium-sized. The chain links TRBV11-3 to TRBJ2-7; TRBD1 matches at 9 bases. CDR3 length equals 15 residues. V shed 4 bases, J shed 2 bases, and the junction held 6 bases outside the gene matches. Germline V gene sequence: CDR1 SGHNT, CDR2 YENEEA. The CDR3 coding sequence is TGTGCCAGCAGCTCCGGACAGGGGAAACCCTACGAGCAGTACTTC. Translation: CASSSGQGKPYEQYF.

In this sample, this clone is medium-sized. The CDR3 DNA is TGTGCCAGCAGGGAGACAGCGACCTATGGCTACACCTTC. Residues: CASRETATYGYTF. The rearrangement uses TRBV6-8 and TRBJ1-2; a weak D match, TRBD1 (5 bases). With 6 bases removed from V and 4 bases from J, the gap between germline ends came to 12 bases. The CDR3 is made up of 13 amino acids. Germline loops: CDR1 MNHGY, CDR2 SAAAGT.

This clone was counted a few times. The DNA of the CDR3 is TGTGCCAGCAGCTTAAGCACGGCGTTCGGGTTTAGCGGGAGCTCCTACGAGCAGTACTTC. Amino acid sequence: CASSLSTAFGFSGSSYEQYF. The V and J genes are TRBV11-3 and TRBJ2-7; 9 bases line up with TRBD2. The germline V gene encodes CDR1 SGHNT and CDR2 YENEEA. CDR3 length: 20 amino acids. V lost 2 bases and J lost 0; bases outside the gene matches: 17.

Sample share makes this clone medium-sized. The chain carries TRBV6-8 and TRBJ2-1; 10 bases map to TRBD2. Germline CDR1 and CDR2: MNHGY and SAAAGT. The CDR3 spans 15 residues. The J segment lost 6 bases and the V segment lost 2 bases, leaving 4 bases of the junction unmatched. The CDR3 reads CASSYGASGSNEQFF. DNA for the CDR3: TGTGCCAGCAGTTACGGCGCTAGCGGGAGCAATGAGCAGTTCTTC.

In this sample, this clone turned up a few times. The chain couples TRBV11-3 to TRBJ2-1; 7 bases match TRBD2. Trimming at V came to 2 bases and at J to 2 bases, leaving 0 bases not matched to a gene. This CDR3 region has 14 residues. Germline V CDR1 and CDR2: SGHNT, YENEEA. CDR3 amino acids: CASSLRGAYNEQFF. The DNA for the CDR3 is TGTGCCAGCAGCTTACGGGGGGCCTACAATGAGCAGTTCTTC.

This sequence joins TRBV28 and TRBJ2-5; 11 positions match TRBD2. The CDR3 consists of 14 residues. V shed 8 bases, J shed 7 bases, and the junction held 9 bases outside the gene matches. CDR1 is MDHEN, CDR2 SYDVKM, per germline. The CDR3 DNA sequence: TGTGCCAGCGGCCCTAGCGGGGGGACCGGGACCCAGTACTTC. It codes for CASGPSGGTGTQYF.

This clone was seen a handful of times. This rearrangement joins TRBV9 to TRBJ1-2; 7 bases align to TRBD1. Trimming at V came to 1 base and at J to 0 bases, leaving 12 bases not matched to a gene. CDR3 length equals 18 residues. CDR1 is SGDLS and CDR2 is YYNGEE in the germline V gene. The DNA for the CDR3 is TGTGCCAGCAGCGTATCCGTCGGACAGGAACTATCTAACTATGGCTACACCTTC. Translated: CASSVSVGQELSNYGYTF.

V gene TRBV10-2 combines with J gene TRBJ1-2; 8 bases are a match to TRBD1. With V trimmed by 6 bases and J by 4 bases, 10 bases remained unmatched. This CDR3 has 15 residues. Germline V gene data show CDR1 as WSHSY and CDR2 as SAAADI. This chain's CDR3 is CASSPSGQGLYGYTF. In DNA, the CDR3 is TGCGCCAGCAGCCCCTCTGGACAGGGTCTCTATGGCTACACCTTC.

V usage is TRBV23-1 and J usage is TRBJ2-3, with D possibly called TRBD1 or TRBD2 (5 bases each). TRBV23-1 is assigned to the ORF class and has an uncertain function. This CDR3 spans 18 amino acids. V lost 1 base and J lost 2, with 19 bases in between. The CDR3 spells CASSQFLFRQGDTDTQYF. CDR3 in DNA: TGCGCCAGCAGTCAATTTCTTTTTCGGCAGGGAGACACAGATACGCAGTATTTT.

Judged by abundance, this clone is medium-sized. V and J are TRBV6-8 and TRBJ1-4, with 7 positions matching TRBD1. Germline V gives CDR1 MNHGY, CDR2 SAAAGT. V shed 2 bases, J shed 5 bases, and the junction held 8 bases outside the gene matches. The CDR3 totals 16 residues. CDR3 nucleotides: TGTGCCAGCAGTTACATAACTCCGGGACAGAATGAAAAACTGTTTTTT. Translating gives CASSYITPGQNEKLFF.

The CDR3 coding sequence is TGTGCCAGTAGTATGAAGGGTTCGTACGCTGGTGGCTACACCTTC. It yields the protein CASSMKGSYAGGYTF. The V and J genes are TRBV19 and TRBJ1-2, with D unresolved. The V and J ends lost 3 bases and 7 bases respectively, with 18 bases between them. Germline V gives CDR1 LNHDA, CDR2 SQIVND (reference sequence). This CDR3 has 15 amino acids.

As DNA, the CDR3 is TGTGCCAGCAGCCATACCAGGGACAGGGGCGGCCAGCCCCAGCATTTT. Its protein product is CASSHTRDRGGQPQHF. This sequence joins TRBV28 and TRBJ1-5; 10 bases agree with TRBD1. CDR1 is MDHEN, CDR2 SYDVKM, per germline. V shed 6 bases and J 7 bases; nucleotides not matched to a gene: 12. The CDR3 is 16 residues long.

The chain couples TRBV19 to TRBJ1-2; no reliable D call. The length of the CDR3 is 14 residues. Germline values: CDR1 LNHDA, CDR2 SQIVND (reference sequence). V lost 6 bases and J 0 bases, leaving 11 bases between the germline ends. CDR3 protein: CASSPDGANYGYTF. The DNA for the CDR3 is TGTGCCAGTAGCCCGGACGGAGCTAACTATGGCTACACCTTC.

This clone is deemed large. J is TRBJ1-1 and V is TRBV11-3, with D possibly TRBD1 on 5 matching bases. The CDR3 length is 14 residues. Germline V gives CDR1 SGHNT, CDR2 YENEEA. V lost 0 bases and J lost 5, with 10 bases in between. The CDR3 DNA is TGTGCCAGCAGCTTAGATTTCGGGGGTACTGAAGCTTTCTTT. As protein: CASSLDFGGTEAFF.

The J gene is TRBJ2-1, the V gene TRBV5-1, with 7 bases identical to TRBD2. CDR1 and CDR2 from the germline V gene are SGHRS and YFSETQ. Germline trimming cut 4 bases from V and 0 bases from J; bases unmatched to any gene: 7. This CDR3 region has 16 residues. The CDR3 loop is CASSPIAGASYNEQFF. The CDR3 DNA is TGCGCCAGCAGCCCCATAGCGGGCGCCTCCTACAATGAGCAGTTCTTC.

The genes are TRBV6-8 and TRBJ1-2; TRBD1 is a possible D gene (6 bases). Trimming took off 6 bases at V and 4 bases at J, with 18 bases between the two ends. The CDR3 is 15 amino acids. Germline loops: CDR1 MNHGY, CDR2 SAAAGT. The CDR3 sequence: CASRYTGSILYGYTF. CDR3 bases: TGTGCCAGCAGATATACAGGGTCAATACTCTATGGCTACACCTTC.

About this clone itself: The same CDR3 also results from other DNA sequences found in this sample. The V and J genes are TRBV6-8 and TRBJ2-7, with 7 bases identical to TRBD1. Germline V gene sequence: CDR1 MNHGY, CDR2 SAAAGT. The V segment lost 8 bases and the J segment 3 bases; nucleotides outside the gene matches: 13. The CDR3 totals 15 residues. In DNA, the CDR3 is TGTGCCAGCCGATCTCCGGGACAGACGATCTACGAGCAGTACTTC. This translates into CASRSPGQTIYEQYF.

By share, this clone counts as medium-sized (0.01 to 0.1%). The chain recombines TRBV9 with TRBJ1-4; TRBD1 matches at 8 bases. Germline loops: CDR1 SGDLS, CDR2 YYNGEE. The CDR3 runs to 15 residues. With V trimmed by 0 bases and J by 7 bases, 5 bases remained unmatched. The CDR3 is CASSVEQGAGEKLFF. CDR3 nucleotides: TGTGCCAGCAGCGTAGAGCAGGGGGCAGGTGAAAAACTGTTTTTT. The full variable domain, its missing parts supplied by reference TRBV9 and TRBJ1-4, is DSGVTQTPKHLITATGQRVTLRCSPRSGDLSVYWYQQSLDQGLQFLIQYYNGEERAKGNILERFSAQQFPDLHSELNLSSLELGDSALYFCASSVEQGAGEKLFFGSGTQLSVL.

The J gene is TRBJ2-2, the V gene TRBV11-3; 9 nucleotides align to TRBD2. CDR1 and CDR2 from the germline V gene are SGHNT and YENEEA. The CDR3 is 15 residues long. V was pared by 5 bases and J by 0 bases, with 1 base of the junction left unmatched. In DNA form, the CDR3 reads TGTGCCAGCAGCAGACTAGCGGCGAACACCGGGGAGCTGTTTTTT. This codes for CASSRLAANTGELFF.

This clone was seen more than once but under ten times. The gene calls are TRBV6-8 and TRBJ2-5, with a tentative D call TRBD2 (6 bases). This CDR3 contains 13 residues. Germline lookup yields CDR1 MNHGY and CDR2 SAAAGT. Trimming took off 9 bases at V and 3 bases at J, with 14 bases between the two ends. CDR3 residues: CASNPRREETQYF. CDR3 coding DNA: TGTGCCAGTAACCCCCGGAGGGAAGAGACCCAGTACTTC.

This clone was counted between two and nine times. This sequence joins TRBV19 and TRBJ1-1, with D perhaps matching TRBD1 (6 bases). The germline V and J ends were trimmed by 1 base and 1 base, with 10 bases remaining between them. Germline CDR1 is LNHDA and CDR2 is SQIVND (reference sequence). The CDR3 length is 15 residues. The CDR3 region has the DNA TGTGCCAGTAGTATAGGGGGGGCCAGGAACACTGAAGCTTTCTTT. Translated, it gives CASSIGGARNTEAFF.

This chain links TRBV9 with TRBJ2-2; the D gene could be TRBD1 or TRBD2 (5 bases each). The CDR3 has 15 residues. CDR1 and CDR2 (germline): SGDLS, YYNGEE. V was trimmed by 0 bases and J by 6 bases, leaving 12 bases between them. CDR3 protein: CASSVVARGAGELFF. Written as DNA, the CDR3 is TGTGCCAGCAGCGTAGTGGCCCGGGGCGCCGGGGAGCTGTTTTTT.

The rearrangement uses TRBV19 and TRBJ1-6; D remains unclear. The ends were cut back, 7 bases at V and 3 bases at J, with 19 bases in the middle. This CDR3 is 17 amino acids long. CDR1 is LNHDA, CDR2 SQIVND, per germline (reference sequence). Written as DNA, the CDR3 is TGTGCCAGTATGGCGACCTCCTTTGGGGTCTATAATTCACCCCTCCACTTT. Translated: CASMATSFGVYNSPLHF.

The chain recombines TRBV2 with TRBJ1-5; TRBD1 matches at 11 bases. The CDR3 covers 16 residues. The germline V gene has CDR1 SNHLY and CDR2 FYNNEI. Trimming removed 8 bases from V and 3 bases from J; junction bases left unmatched: 9. CDR3 region: CASARPGQGANQPQHF. CDR3 sequence (DNA): TGTGCCAGCGCTCGCCCAGGACAGGGGGCCAATCAGCCCCAGCATTTT.

This clone was seen more than once but under ten times. V and J are TRBV6-8 and TRBJ1-1; 7 bases map to TRBD1. With 4 bases clipped from V and 1 base from J, the junction kept 3 bases outside the gene matches. The CDR3 has 14 amino acids. Germline CDR1 is MNHGY and CDR2 is SAAAGT. In nucleotides, the CDR3 is TGTGCCAGCAGTTCCTGGACAGGGAACACTGAAGCTTTCTTT. Translating gives CASSSWTGNTEAFF.

This clone counts as large (0.1 to 1%). This chain joins TRBV9 and TRBJ1-2, with unresolved D. In germline, CDR1 is SGDLS, CDR2 YYNGEE. The V and J ends lost 0 bases and 0 bases respectively, with 12 bases between them. The CDR3 sequence is 16 residues long. The CDR3 DNA sequence: TGTGCCAGCAGCGTAGGGGAACAGCCCTCTAACTATGGCTACACCTTC. This gives the protein CASSVGEQPSNYGYTF.

This clone was counted a few times. The chain carries TRBV7-5 and TRBJ2-1. TRBV7-5 is listed as a pseudogene. The CDR3 runs 15 residues. CDR3 DNA sequence: TGTGCCAGCAGCTTAGGTCTGGGGGCGGGAAATGAGCAGTTCTTC. This gives the protein CASSLGLGAGNEQFF.

This chain uses TRBV6-8 with TRBJ2-3; D unresolved. The CDR3 contains 16 residues. The V end lost 0 bases, the J end lost 0 bases, and 10 bases lay between the germline ends. CDR1 is MNHGY, CDR2 SAAAGT, per germline. This chain's CDR3 is CASSYSWILSTDTQYF. The DNA for the CDR3 is TGTGCCAGCAGTTACTCATGGATTCTTAGCACAGATACGCAGTATTTT.

The chain couples TRBV6-8 to TRBJ1-2; a weak D match, TRBD1 (6 bases). The V gene lost 6 bases and the J gene lost 4 bases, with 15 bases spanning the gap. Germline V gene data show CDR1 as MNHGY and CDR2 as SAAAGT. The CDR3 contains 14 residues. The CDR3 DNA is TGTGCCAGCAGGGGCAACCTGGACAGCTATGGCTACACCTTC. It yields the protein CASRGNLDSYGYTF.